This T cell receptor (beta chain) comes out of a study of T-cell reconstitution after alpha-beta-depleted transplantation in children. Overall study results and limits: In patients about two months after transplant, alpha-beta T cells reportedly arose from several hundred expanded graft clones.

On this clonotype itself: What it binds is not known.

The CDR3 runs 15 residues. The V gene's germline CDR1 is MNHEY and CDR2 SVGAGI. The V gene lost 2 bases and the J gene lost 1 base, with 11 bases spanning the gap. A TCRbeta library incorporating unique molecular identifiers was prepared. MiXCR, applied by TCRdb to the PCR reads, yields one record per CDR3 protein. The repertoire holds around 440,000 distinct CDR3 sequences, with 16% as singletons. The material was PBMCs, mostly from graft donor cells, obtained 360 days after TCRalphabeta/CD19-depleted stem cell transplant. The chain links TRBV6-5 to TRBJ1-1, with D uncertain. This sequence originates from a boy younger than two who had a stem cell transplant for Wiskott-Aldrich syndrome, so the T cells may come from the graft donor. The CDR3 region is CASSYKLGTNTEAFF. The CDR3, as DNA: TGTGCCAGCAGTTACAAGTTGGGAACGAACACTGAAGCTTTCTTT.